This T cell receptor (beta chain) is from a study of response to subunit inactivated influenza vaccine. The length of the CDR3 is 14 residues. Trimming took off 6 bases at V and 5 bases at J, with 15 bases between the two ends. CDR1 is SGHVS and CDR2 is FQNEAQ in the germline V gene. The table lists this clonotype with a few counts. A single record per CDR3 protein comes from TCRdb applying MiXCR to the RT-PCR reads. The top ten hold roughly 10% of the sample, which has about 780,000 distinct CDR3 sequences, approximately 18% seen once. The sample here was PBMCs from blood, taken 5 days after vaccination. The TCR originated in a man aged 45-65 years who received an inactivated influenza vaccine. V is TRBV7-8 and J is TRBJ2-3; no definite D call. The CDR3 spells CASRNKLSQDTQYF. The CDR3 DNA sequence: TGTGCCAGCAGAAACAAGCTCTCGCAAGATACGCAGTATTTT.